This TCR beta chain was observed in a study of T-cell reconstitution after alpha-beta-depleted transplantation in children. Whole-study results and caveats: Elevated TCRbeta diversity at day 60 was traced, in some patients, to surviving recipient T cells and thymic progenitors. After one year, T-cell counts and TCRbeta diversity mostly came from new T cells.

V trimming: 5 bases; J trimming: 0 bases; junction bases outside the gene matches: 10. The CDR3 covers 17 residues. This clonotype was observed a handful of times. The antigen is unknown. Molecular barcoding with unique molecular identifiers was used for the TCRbeta library. TCRdb recomputed calls from the PCR reads with MiXCR, one row per CDR3 protein. The data hold 250,000 or so distinct CDR3 sequences, with 20% to 30% observed a single time. The TCR sequence derives from a female patient aged 2 to 10 who had a stem cell transplant for congenital amegakaryocytic thrombocytopenia, so the T cells may come from the graft donor. This chain uses TRBV12-3 or TRBV12-4 with TRBJ1-5; 7 nucleotides agree with TRBD1. The sample consisted of PBMCs, mostly from graft donor cells, taken 360 days after TCRalphabeta/CD19-depleted stem cell transplant. The CDR3 DNA is TGTGCCAGCAGTACCAATTACAGGGGCAATAGCAATCAGCCCCAGCATTTT. Its translation is CASSTNYRGNSNQPQHF.